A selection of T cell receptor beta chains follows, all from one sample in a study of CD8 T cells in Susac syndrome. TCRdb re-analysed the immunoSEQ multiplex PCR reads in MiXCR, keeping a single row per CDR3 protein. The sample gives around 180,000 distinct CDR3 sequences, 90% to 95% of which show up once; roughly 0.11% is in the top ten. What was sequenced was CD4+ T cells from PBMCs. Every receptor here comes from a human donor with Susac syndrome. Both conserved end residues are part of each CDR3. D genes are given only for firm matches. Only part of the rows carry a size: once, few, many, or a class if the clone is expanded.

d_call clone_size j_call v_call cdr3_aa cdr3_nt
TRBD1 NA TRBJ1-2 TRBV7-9 CASSLGAGGYGYTF TGTGCCAGCAGCTTAGGTGCAGGGGGCTATGGCTACACCTTC
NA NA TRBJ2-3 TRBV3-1 CASSQSGSFSSTDTQYF TGTGCCAGCAGCCAAAGCGGGTCTTTCTCTAGCACAGATACGCAGTATTTT
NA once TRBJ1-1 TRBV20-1 CSARRMNTEAFF TGCAGTGCTAGGCGTATGAACACTGAAGCTTTCTTT
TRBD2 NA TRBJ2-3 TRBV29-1 CSVAKRGSTDTQYF TGCAGCGTCGCTAAGCGGGGAAGCACAGATACGCAGTATTTT
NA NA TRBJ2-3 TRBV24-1 CATSAGQASTDTQYF TGTGCCACCAGTGCCGGACAAGCTAGCACAGATACGCAGTATTTT
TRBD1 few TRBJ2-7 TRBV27 CASSSRTGPSYEQYF TGTGCCAGCAGTTCTAGGACAGGGCCATCCTACGAGCAGTACTTC
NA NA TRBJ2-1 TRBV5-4 CASSATGGAEQFF TGTGCCAGCAGCGCTACAGGGGGGGCCGAGCAGTTCTTC
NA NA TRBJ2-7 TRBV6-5 CASSLSRGPYEQYF TGTGCCAGCAGCTTGTCAAGGGGCCCCTACGAGCAGTACTTC
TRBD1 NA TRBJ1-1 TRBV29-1 CSVVGQRQGTEAFF TGCAGCGTAGTGGGACAGCGACAGGGCACTGAAGCTTTCTTT
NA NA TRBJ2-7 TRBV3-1 CASSHNPEGPEQYF TGTGCCAGCAGCCACAACCCGGAGGGGCCCGAGCAGTACTTC
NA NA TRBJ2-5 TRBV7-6 CASSLGVGETQYF TGTGCCAGCAGCTTAGGCGTCGGGGAGACCCAGTACTTC
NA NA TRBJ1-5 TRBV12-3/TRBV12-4 CASSLSPPGGLHSNQPQHF TGTGCCAGCAGTTTAAGCCCCCCGGGTGGCCTCCATAGCAATCAGCCCCAGCATTTT
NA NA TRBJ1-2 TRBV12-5 CASGLFQPNYGYTF TGTGCTAGTGGTTTGTTTCAGCCCAACTATGGCTACACCTTC
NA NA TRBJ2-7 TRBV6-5 CASSWDSYEQYF TGTGCCAGCAGTTGGGACTCCTACGAGCAGTACTTC